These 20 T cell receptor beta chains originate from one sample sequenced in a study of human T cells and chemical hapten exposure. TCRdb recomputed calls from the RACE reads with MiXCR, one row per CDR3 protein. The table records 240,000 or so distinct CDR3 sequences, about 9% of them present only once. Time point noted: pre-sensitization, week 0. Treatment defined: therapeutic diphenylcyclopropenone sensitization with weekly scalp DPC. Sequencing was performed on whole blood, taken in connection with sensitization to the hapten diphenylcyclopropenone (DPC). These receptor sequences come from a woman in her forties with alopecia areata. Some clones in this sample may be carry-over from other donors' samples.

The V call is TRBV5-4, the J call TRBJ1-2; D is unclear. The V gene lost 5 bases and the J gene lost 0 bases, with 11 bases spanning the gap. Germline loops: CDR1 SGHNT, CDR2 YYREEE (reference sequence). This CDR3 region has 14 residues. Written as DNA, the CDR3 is TGTGCCAGCAGGGAAGGAGCCTCTAACTATGGCTACACCTTC. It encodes CASREGASNYGYTF.

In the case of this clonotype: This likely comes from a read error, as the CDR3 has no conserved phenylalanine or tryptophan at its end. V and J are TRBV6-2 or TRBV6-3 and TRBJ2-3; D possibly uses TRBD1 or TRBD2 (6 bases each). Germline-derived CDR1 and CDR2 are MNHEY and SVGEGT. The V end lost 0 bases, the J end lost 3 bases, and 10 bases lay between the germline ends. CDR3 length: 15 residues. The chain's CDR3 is CASSYSQGRTDTQYL. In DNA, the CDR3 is TGTGCCAGCAGTTACTCCCAGGGGAGGACAGATACGCAGTATTTA.

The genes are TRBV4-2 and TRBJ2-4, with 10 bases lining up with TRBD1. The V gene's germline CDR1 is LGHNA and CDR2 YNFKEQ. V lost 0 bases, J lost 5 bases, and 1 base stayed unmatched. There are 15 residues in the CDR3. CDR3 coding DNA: TGTGCCAGCAGCCAAGAGGGGACAGGGGAAAACATTCAGTACTTC. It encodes CASSQEGTGENIQYF.

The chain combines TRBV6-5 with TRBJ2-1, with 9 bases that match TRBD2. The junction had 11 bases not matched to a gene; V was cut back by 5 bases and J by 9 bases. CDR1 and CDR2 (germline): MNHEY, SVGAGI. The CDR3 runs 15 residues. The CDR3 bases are TGTGCCAGCAGTGGCGGGAGGGCAGGCTTAGGTGAGCAGTTCTTC. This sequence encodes CASSGGRAGLGEQFF.

The CDR3 nucleotides are TGTGCCAGCAGCACCTCTAGCGGGAGCGGGCGAGAGACCCAGTACTTC. Amino acids: CASSTSSGSGRETQYF. The chain couples TRBV7-2 to TRBJ2-5; 10 bases agree with TRBD2. The CDR3 covers 16 residues. Per the germline V gene, CDR1 is SGHTA and CDR2 is FQGNSA. J gave up 4 bases and V 5 bases, and 10 bases lay outside the gene matches.

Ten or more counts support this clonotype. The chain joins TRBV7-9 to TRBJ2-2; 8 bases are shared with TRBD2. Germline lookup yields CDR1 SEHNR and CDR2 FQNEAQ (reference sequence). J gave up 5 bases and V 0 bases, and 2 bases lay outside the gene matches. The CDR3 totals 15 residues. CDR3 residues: CASSLAAGVTGELFF. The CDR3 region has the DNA TGTGCCAGCAGCTTAGCAGCGGGAGTGACCGGGGAGCTGTTTTTT.

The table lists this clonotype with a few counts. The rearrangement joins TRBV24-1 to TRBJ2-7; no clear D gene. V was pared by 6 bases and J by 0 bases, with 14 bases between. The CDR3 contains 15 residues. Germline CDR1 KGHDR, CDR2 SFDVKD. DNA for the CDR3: TGTGCCACCAGTTACCCGCAGGAAAGCTCCTACGAGCAGTACTTC. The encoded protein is CATSYPQESSYEQYF.

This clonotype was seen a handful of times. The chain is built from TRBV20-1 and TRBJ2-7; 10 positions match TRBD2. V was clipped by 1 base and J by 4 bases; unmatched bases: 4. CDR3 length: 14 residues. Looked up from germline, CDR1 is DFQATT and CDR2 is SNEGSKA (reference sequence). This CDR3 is CSARASGSLYEQYF. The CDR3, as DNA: TGCAGTGCTAGAGCTAGCGGGAGTCTATACGAGCAGTACTTC.

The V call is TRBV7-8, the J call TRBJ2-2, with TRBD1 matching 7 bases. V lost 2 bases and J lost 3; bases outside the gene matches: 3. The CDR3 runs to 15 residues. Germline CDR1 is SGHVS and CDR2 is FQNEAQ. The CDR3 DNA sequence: TGTGCCAGCAGCTTAATGGGACAGTACACCGGGGAGCTGTTTTTT. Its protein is CASSLMGQYTGELFF.

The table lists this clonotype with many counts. This chain's CDR3 is CASSLYGTGSYEQYF. In nucleotides, the CDR3 is TGTGCCAGCAGTTTATATGGGACAGGGAGTTACGAGCAGTACTTC. The genes are TRBV27 and TRBJ2-7, with 9 bases aligning to TRBD1. V gave up 1 base and J gave up 4 bases; unmatched junction bases: 5. From germline, CDR1 is MNHEY and CDR2 SMNVEV (reference sequence). This CDR3 comprises 15 residues.

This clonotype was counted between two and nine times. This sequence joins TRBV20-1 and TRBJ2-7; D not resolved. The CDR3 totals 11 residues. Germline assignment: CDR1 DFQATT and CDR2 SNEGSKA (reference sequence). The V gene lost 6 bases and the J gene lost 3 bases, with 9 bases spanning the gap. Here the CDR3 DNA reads TGCAGTGCCACGGGCAGCTACGAGCAGTACTTC. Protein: CSATGSYEQYF.

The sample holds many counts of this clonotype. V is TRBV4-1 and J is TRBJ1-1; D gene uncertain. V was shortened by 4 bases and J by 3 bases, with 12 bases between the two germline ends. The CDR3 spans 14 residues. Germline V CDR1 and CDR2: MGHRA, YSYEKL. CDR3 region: CASSPLREYTEAFF. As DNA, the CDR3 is TGCGCCAGCAGCCCCCTTCGGGAGTACACTGAAGCTTTCTTT.

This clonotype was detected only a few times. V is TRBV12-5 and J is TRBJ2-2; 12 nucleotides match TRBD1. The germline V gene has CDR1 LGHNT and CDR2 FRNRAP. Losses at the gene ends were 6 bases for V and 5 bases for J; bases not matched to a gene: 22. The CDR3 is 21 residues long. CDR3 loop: CASGFTRSGTGGDSYTGELFF. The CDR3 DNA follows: TGTGCTAGTGGGTTTACAAGATCCGGGACAGGGGGCGACTCCTATACCGGGGAGCTGTTTTTT. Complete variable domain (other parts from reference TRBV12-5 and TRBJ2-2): DARVTQTPRHKVTEMGQEVTMRCQPILGHNTVFWYRQTMMQGLELLAYFRNRAPLDDSGMPKDRFSAEMPDATLATLKIQPSEPRDSAVYFCASGFTRSGTGGDSYTGELFFGEGSRLTVL.

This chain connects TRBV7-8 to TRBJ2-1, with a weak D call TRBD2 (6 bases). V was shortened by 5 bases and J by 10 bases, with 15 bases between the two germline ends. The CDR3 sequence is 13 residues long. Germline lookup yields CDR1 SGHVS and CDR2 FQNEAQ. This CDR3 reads CASSAGPSLEQFF. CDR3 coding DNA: TGTGCCAGCAGCGCGGGACCCTCCCTAGAGCAGTTCTTC.

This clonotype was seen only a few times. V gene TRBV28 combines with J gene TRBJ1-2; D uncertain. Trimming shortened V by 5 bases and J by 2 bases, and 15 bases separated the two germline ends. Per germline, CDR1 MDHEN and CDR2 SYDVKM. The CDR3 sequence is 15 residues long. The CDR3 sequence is CASSLVGRINYGYTF. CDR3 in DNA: TGTGCCAGCAGTCTAGTTGGACGAATCAACTATGGCTACACCTTC.

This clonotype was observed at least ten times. The DNA of the CDR3 is TGCAGTGCTAGGGAGTACCGGGGATCGGATACGCAGTATTTT. Its translation is CSAREYRGSDTQYF. V and J are TRBV20-1 and TRBJ2-3, with a possible D match to TRBD2 (5 bases). Trimming pared 3 bases from V and 6 bases from J, leaving 16 bases between. The germline gives CDR1 DFQATT, CDR2 SNEGSKA (reference sequence). The CDR3 runs to 14 residues.

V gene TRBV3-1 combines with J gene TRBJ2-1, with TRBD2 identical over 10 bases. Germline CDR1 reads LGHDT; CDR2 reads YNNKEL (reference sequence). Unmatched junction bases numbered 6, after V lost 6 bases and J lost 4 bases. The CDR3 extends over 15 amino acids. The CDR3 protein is CASSITSGTYNEQFF. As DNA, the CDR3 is TGTGCCAGCAGTATAACTAGCGGGACTTACAATGAGCAGTTCTTC.

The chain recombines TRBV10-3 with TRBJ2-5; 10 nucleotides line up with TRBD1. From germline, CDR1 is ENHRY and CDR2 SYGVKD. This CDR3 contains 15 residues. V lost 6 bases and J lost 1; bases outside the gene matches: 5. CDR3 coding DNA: TGTGCCATCAGCCTCGGGACAGGGGCCCAAGAGACCCAGTACTTC. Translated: CAISLGTGAQETQYF.

The CDR3 DNA follows: TGTGCCAGTAGTAAGCGGACAGATGGCTACACCTTC. Translated, it gives CASSKRTDGYTF. V is TRBV19 and J is TRBJ1-2; D may be TRBD1 (6 bases). Trimming took off 4 bases at V and 6 bases at J, with 9 bases between the two ends. CDR3 length: 12 residues. Germline V CDR1 and CDR2: LNHDA, SQIVND (reference sequence).

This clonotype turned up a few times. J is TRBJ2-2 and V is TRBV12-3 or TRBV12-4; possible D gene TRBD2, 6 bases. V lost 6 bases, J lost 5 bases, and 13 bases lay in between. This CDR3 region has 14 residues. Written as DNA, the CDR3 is TGTGCCAGCAGCCGCCCTAGCGTTACCGGGGAGCTGTTTTTT. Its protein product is CASSRPSVTGELFF.